This TCR beta chain derives from a study of T cells in Graves' hyperthyroidism and ophthalmopathy. Study overall: Before any treatment, at initial diagnosis, peripheral blood was collected.

There were TCR beta CDR3 regions amplified from RNA transcripts. An initial round of RT-PCR targeting the TCR CDR3 relied on the HTBI primer set. Each CDR3 protein is one row after TCRdb ran MiXCR on the multiplex PCR reads. The table records around 690,000 distinct CDR3 sequences, roughly 17% of them present only once. Used for diagnoses were clinical symptoms, serum thyroxine and TRAb, thyroid ultrasound and orbital computed tomography. The PBMCs had their origin in 10 ml of fresh peripheral blood. CDR3 size: 12 residues. Deletions cut 4 bases from V and 4 bases from J, with 6 bases between. CDR1 SEHNR and CDR2 FQNEAQ come from the germline V gene (reference sequence). This clonotype was observed at least ten times.

Sequences were obtained from blood. The rearrangement links TRBV7-9 to TRBJ2-3; no firm D call. The TCR originated in a man in his fifties or sixties with Graves' hyperthyroidism. CDR3 region: CASSSFADTQYF. In DNA form, the CDR3 reads TGTGCCAGCAGCTCGTTTGCAGATACGCAGTATTTT.